Reported below is one T cell receptor beta chain. Its antigen remains unknown. cDNA synthesis used the whole RNA isolate, giving expressed TCRB sequences. Produced via immunoSEQ multiplex PCR; TCRdb's table is partial and in-frame only. Of over 500,000 clones listed, 15% were seen once; the top ten hold about 0.086%. The record originates from a study of beta chain features in type 1 diabetes. Study results and limitations: Although PCR might favor shorter templates, it would do so equally in patients and controls.

Per germline, CDR1 SGHAT and CDR2 FQDESV (reference sequence). Trimming left V 6 bases short and J 0 bases short, with 15 bases between. The CDR3 contains 16 residues. Sequencing was done on a sample of naive CD4+ T cells from blood. The sequence came from a young man in good health. This chain connects TRBV11-1 to TRBJ2-1; no firm D call. CDR3 sequence reads: CASRLQRVSSYNEQFF. The CDR3 DNA reads as TGTGCCAGCAGACTACAGAGAGTCAGCTCCTACAATGAGCAGTTCTTC.